The text below deals with one TCR beta chain. V gave up 3 bases and J gave up 0 bases, with 14 bases separating them. Germline CDR1 is MDHEN and CDR2 is SYDVKM. The CDR3 loop spans 16 amino acids. Participant age was roughly 18 to 100 years, and participants resided in fewer than 25 US areas. The sample comes from a study of blood T cell repertoires in COVID-19. About the study: PBMCs, B-cell-depleted T cells, or T cells provided the cDNA or gDNA that made up the material.

Produced via immunoSEQ multiplex PCR; TCRdb's table is partial and in-frame only. The repertoire has under 300,000 clones, about 89% of them found once; the top ten carry 1.9%. This rearrangement joins TRBV28 to TRBJ1-1; D is unclear. The TCR originated in a woman aged 18-30 years who had recovered from COVID-19. What was sequenced was PBMCs or T cells enriched from blood (not recorded which). The CDR3 spells CASSFSPHRLNTEAFF. CDR3 DNA sequence: TGTGCCAGCAGTTTTTCGCCCCACAGATTGAACACTGAAGCTTTCTTT.